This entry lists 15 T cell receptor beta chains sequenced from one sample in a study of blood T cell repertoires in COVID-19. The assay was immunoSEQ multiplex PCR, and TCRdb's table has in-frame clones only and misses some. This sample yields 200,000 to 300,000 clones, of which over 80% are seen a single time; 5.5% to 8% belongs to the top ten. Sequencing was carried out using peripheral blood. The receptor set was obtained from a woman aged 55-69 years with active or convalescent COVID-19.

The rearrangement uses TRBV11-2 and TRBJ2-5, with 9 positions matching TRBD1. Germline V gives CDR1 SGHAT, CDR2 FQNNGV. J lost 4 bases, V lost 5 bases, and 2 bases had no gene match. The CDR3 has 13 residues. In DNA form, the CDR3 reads TGTGCCAGCAGCGTACAGGGGGCAGAGACCCAGTACTTC. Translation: CASSVQGAETQYF.

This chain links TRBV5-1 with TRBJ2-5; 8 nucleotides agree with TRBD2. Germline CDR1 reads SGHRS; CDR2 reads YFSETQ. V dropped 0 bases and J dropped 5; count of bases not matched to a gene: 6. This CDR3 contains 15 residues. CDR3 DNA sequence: TGCGCCAGCAGCTTGGTGGTTAGCGGGATGGAGACCCAGTACTTC. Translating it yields CASSLVVSGMETQYF.

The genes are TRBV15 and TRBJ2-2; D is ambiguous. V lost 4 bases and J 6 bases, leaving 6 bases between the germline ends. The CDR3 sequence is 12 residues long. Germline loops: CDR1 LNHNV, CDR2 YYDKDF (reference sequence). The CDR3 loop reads CATSKRSGELFF. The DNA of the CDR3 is TGTGCCACCAGCAAGAGGTCCGGGGAGCTGTTTTTT.

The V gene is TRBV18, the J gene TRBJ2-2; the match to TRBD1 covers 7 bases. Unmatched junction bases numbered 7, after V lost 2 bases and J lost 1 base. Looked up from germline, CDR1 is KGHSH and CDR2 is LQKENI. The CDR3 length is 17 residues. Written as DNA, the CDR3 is TGTGCCAGCTCACCAATGACAGGGTTCGGGAACACCGGGGAGCTGTTTTTT. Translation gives CASSPMTGFGNTGELFF.

The CDR3 spells CASSIVGGLSGNTIYF. In DNA form, the CDR3 reads TGTGCCAGTAGTATAGTCGGGGGGCTATCCGGAAACACCATATATTTT. J is TRBJ1-3 and V is TRBV19; a possible D gene is TRBD1 (6 bases). V lost 1 base to trimming and J lost 4 bases, with 14 bases between them. Germline V gene lookup returns CDR1 LNHDA and CDR2 SQIVND (reference sequence). This CDR3 contains 16 residues.

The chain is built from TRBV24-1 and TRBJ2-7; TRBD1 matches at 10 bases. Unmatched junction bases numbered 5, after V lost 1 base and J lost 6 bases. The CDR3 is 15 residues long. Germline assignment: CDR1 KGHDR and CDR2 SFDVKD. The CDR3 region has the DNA TGTGCCACCAGTGATTTCGGACAGGGGGGCTCCGAGCAGTACTTC. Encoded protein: CATSDFGQGGSEQYF.

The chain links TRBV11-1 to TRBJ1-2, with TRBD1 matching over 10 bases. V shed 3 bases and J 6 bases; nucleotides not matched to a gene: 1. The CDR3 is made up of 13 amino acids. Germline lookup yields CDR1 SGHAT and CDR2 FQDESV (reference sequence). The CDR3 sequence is CASSFDRGHGYTF. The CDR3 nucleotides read TGTGCCAGCAGCTTCGACAGGGGGCATGGCTACACCTTC.

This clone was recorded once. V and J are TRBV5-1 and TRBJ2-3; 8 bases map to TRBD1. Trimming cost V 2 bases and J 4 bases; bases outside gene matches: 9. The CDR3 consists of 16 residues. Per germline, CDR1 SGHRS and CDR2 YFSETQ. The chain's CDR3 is CASSFALDRVADTQYF. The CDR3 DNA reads TGCGCCAGCAGCTTCGCCTTGGACAGGGTGGCAGATACGCAGTATTTT.

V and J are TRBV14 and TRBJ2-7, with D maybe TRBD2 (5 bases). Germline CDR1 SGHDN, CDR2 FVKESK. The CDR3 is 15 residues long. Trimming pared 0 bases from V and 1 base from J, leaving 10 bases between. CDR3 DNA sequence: TGTGCCAGCAGCCAAGATGAACGGGGTTCCTACGAGCAGTACTTC. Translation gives CASSQDERGSYEQYF.

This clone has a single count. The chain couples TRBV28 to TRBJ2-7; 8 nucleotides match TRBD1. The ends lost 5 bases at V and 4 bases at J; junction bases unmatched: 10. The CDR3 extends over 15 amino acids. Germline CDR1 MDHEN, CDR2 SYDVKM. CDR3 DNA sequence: TGTGCCAGCAGTAGGCCCCGACAGGGGCATTACGAGCAGTACGTC. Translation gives CASSRPRQGHYEQYV.

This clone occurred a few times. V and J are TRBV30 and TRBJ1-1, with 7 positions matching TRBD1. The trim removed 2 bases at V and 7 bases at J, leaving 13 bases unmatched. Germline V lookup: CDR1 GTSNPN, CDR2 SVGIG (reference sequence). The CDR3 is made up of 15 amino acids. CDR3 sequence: CAWSTDREGAFEAFF. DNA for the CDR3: TGTGCCTGGAGTACCGACAGGGAAGGGGCCTTTGAAGCTTTCTTT. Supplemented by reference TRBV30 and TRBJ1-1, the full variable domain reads SQTIHQWPATLVQPVGSPLSLECTVEGTSNPNLYWYRQAAGRGLQLLFYSVGIGQISSEVPQNLSASRPQDRQFILSSKKLLLSDSGFYLCAWSTDREGAFEAFFGQGTRLTVV.

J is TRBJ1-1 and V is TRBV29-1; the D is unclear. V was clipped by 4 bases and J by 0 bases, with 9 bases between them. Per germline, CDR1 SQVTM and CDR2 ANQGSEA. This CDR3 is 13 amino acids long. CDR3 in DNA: TGCAGCGTTGGCTTAACAGTGAACACTGAAGCTTTCTTT. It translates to CSVGLTVNTEAFF.

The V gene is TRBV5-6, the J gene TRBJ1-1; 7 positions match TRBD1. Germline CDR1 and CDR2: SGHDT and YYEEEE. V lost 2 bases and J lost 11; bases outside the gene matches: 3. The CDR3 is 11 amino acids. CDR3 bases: TGTGCCAGCAGCTTTGGGACAGTCGCTTTCTTT. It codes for CASSFGTVAFF.

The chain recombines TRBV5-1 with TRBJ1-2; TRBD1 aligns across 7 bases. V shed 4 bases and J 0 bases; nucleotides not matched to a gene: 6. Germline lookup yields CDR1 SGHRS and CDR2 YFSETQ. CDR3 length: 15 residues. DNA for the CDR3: TGCGCCAGCAGCCTAACAGGGGCCTCTAACTATGGCTACACCTTC. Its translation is CASSLTGASNYGYTF.

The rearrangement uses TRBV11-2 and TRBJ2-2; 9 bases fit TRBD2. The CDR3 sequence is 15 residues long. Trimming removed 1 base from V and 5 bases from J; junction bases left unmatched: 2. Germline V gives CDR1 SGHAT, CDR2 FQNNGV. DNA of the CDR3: TGTGCCAGCAGCTTAGGGACTAGCGATACCGGGGAGCTGTTTTTT. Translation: CASSLGTSDTGELFF.